These 3 T cell receptor beta chains were all obtained from the same sample, sequenced in a study of cytomegalovirus exposure and HLA in healthy donors. 60 Vbeta and 13 Jbeta primers were used in PCR. Sequencing was performed with immunoSEQ multiplex PCR; in TCRdb, only in-frame clones are kept and a portion is missing. The sample lists around 99,000 clones; 77% were seen once. Sequencing used PBMCs. The source of these receptors is a male donor in good health and CMV-seronegative.

This clone was found once. This chain connects TRBV30 to TRBJ1-2, with 8 bases fitting TRBD1. The V gene's germline CDR1 is GTSNPN and CDR2 SVGIG (reference sequence). The V segment lost 0 bases and the J segment 4 bases; nucleotides outside the gene matches: 10. The CDR3 length is 16 residues. The CDR3, as DNA: TGTGCCTGGAGTGTAATGTTGACAGGGGATTCCTATGGCTACACCTTC. This codes for CAWSVMLTGDSYGYTF. Filled out from reference TRBV30 and TRBJ1-2, the complete variable domain reads SQTIHQWPATLVQPVGSPLSLECTVEGTSNPNLYWYRQAAGRGLQLLFYSVGIGQISSEVPQNLSASRPQDRQFILSSKKLLLSDSGFYLCAWSVMLTGDSYGYTFGSGTRLTVV.

The chain recombines TRBV6-5 with TRBJ2-3, with TRBD1 identical over 8 bases. Looked up from germline, CDR1 is MNHEY and CDR2 is SVGAGI. The length of the CDR3 is 13 residues. The V segment lost 5 bases and the J segment 6 bases; nucleotides outside the gene matches: 4. CDR3 in amino acids: CASSRQGLDTQYF. The CDR3 DNA follows: TGTGCCAGCAGTCGACAGGGGTTGGATACGCAGTATTTT.

The CDR3 spells CASRPPGSNEQFF. CDR3 nucleotide sequence: TGTGCCAGCAGACCTCCGGGATCGAATGAGCAGTTCTTC. V usage is TRBV7-9 and J usage is TRBJ2-1, with D maybe TRBD2 (5 bases). Germline CDR1 is SEHNR and CDR2 is FQNEAQ (reference sequence). V shed 6 bases and J shed 7 bases, with 13 bases lying between them. This CDR3 has 13 residues.